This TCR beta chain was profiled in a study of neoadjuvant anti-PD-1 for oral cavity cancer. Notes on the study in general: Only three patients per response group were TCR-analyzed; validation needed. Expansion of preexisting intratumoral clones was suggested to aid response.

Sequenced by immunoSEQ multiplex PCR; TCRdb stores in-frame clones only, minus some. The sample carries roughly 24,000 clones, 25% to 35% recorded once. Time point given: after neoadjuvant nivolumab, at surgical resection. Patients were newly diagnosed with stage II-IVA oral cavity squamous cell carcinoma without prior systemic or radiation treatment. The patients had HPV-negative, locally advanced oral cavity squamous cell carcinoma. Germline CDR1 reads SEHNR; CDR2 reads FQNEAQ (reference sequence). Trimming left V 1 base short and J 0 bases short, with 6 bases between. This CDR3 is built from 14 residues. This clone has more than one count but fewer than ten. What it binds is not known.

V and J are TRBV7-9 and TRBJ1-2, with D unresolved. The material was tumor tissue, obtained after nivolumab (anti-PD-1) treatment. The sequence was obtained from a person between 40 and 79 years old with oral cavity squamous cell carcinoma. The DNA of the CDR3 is TGTGCCAGCAGCTTAGACGGACCTAACTATGGCTACACCTTC. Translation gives CASSLDGPNYGYTF. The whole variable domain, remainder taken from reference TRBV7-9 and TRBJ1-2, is DTGVSQNPRHKITKRGQNVTFRCDPISEHNRLYWYRQTLGQGPEFLTYFQNEAQLEKSRLLSDRFSAERPKGSFSTLEIQRTEQGDSAMYLCASSLDGPNYGYTFGSGTRLTVV.